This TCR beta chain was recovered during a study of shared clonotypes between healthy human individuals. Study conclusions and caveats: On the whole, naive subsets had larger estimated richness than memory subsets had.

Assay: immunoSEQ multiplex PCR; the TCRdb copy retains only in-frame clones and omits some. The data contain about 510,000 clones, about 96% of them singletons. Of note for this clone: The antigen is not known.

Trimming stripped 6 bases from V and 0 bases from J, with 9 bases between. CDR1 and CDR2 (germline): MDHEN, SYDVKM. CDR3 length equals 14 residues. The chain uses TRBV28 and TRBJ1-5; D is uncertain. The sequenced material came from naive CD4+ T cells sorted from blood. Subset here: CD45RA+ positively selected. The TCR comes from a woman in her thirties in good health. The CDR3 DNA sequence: TGTGCCAGCAGACCACGCGGTAGCAATCAGCCCCAGCATTTT. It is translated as CASRPRGSNQPQHF.